Below are 25 T cell receptor beta chains sequenced from a single sample in a study of beta chain features in type 1 diabetes. The study's findings and limits: Within each of all four CD4+ subsets, Type 1 diabetes patients had TCRB CDR3s that were moderately but significantly shorter.

These receptors lack a known antigen. Expressed TCRB transcripts were sequenced, since all the RNA that had been isolated was reverse transcribed. TCRdb's table, derived via immunoSEQ multiplex PCR, lists solely in-frame clones and lacks some. The sample has 130,000 or so clones, 7.5% to 9.5% seen once. The material sequenced was central memory CD4+ T cells from blood. Receptors originate from a man between 25 and 39 years old with type 1 diabetes.

The chain joins TRBV7-9 to TRBJ1-6; TRBD1 matches 7 bases. Germline trimming cut 3 bases from V and 5 bases from J; bases unmatched to any gene: 4. Germline CDR1 is SEHNR and CDR2 is FQNEAQ (reference sequence). This CDR3 comprises 15 residues. This chain's CDR3 is CASSFGTAHNSPLHF. As DNA, the CDR3 is TGTGCCAGCAGCTTCGGGACAGCTCATAATTCACCCCTCCACTTT. Full variable domain (remainder filled in from reference TRBV7-9 and TRBJ1-6): DTGVSQNPRHKITKRGQNVTFRCDPISEHNRLYWYRQTLGQGPEFLTYFQNEAQLEKSRLLSDRFSAERPKGSFSTLEIQRTEQGDSAMYLCASSFGTAHNSPLHFGNGTRLTVT.

The chain couples TRBV13 to TRBJ2-7, with D possibly matching TRBD2 (5 bases). Germline lookup yields CDR1 PRHDT and CDR2 FYEKMQ (reference sequence). The CDR3 spans 13 residues. Between the trimmed V and J ends, which lost 5 bases and 2 bases, there was a span of 10 bases. CDR3 sequence: CASSATTTYEQYF. Written as DNA, the CDR3 is TGTGCCAGCAGCGCGACTACGACCTACGAGCAGTACTTC. Filled out from reference TRBV13 and TRBJ2-7, the complete variable domain reads AAGVIQSPRHLIKEKRETATLKCYPIPRHDTVYWYQQGPGQDPQFLISFYEKMQSDKGSIPDRFSAQQFSDYHSELNMSSLELGDSALYFCASSATTTYEQYFGPGTRLTVT.

The V call is TRBV19, the J call TRBJ2-1; 9 nucleotides agree with TRBD1. The ends lost 6 bases at V and 8 bases at J; junction bases unmatched: 8. The germline CDR1 and CDR2 sequences are LNHDA and SQIVND (reference sequence). The CDR3 loop spans 14 amino acids. The CDR3 DNA is TGTGCCAGTAGAAACCGGGACAGGGCTTATGAGCAGTTCTTC. Translation gives CASRNRDRAYEQFF.

The V gene is TRBV29-1, the J gene TRBJ2-7; 11 bases agree with TRBD2. Germline V CDR1 and CDR2: SQVTM, ANQGSEA. Trimming took 4 bases from V and 5 from J; bases not matched to a gene: 4. There are 13 residues in the CDR3. The CDR3 loop is CSVVAGGPNEQYF. CDR3 coding DNA: TGCAGCGTTGTAGCGGGGGGGCCCAACGAGCAGTACTTC.

This chain links TRBV6-1 with TRBJ2-1, with TRBD2 matching 9 bases. Germline V gene sequence: CDR1 MNHNS, CDR2 SASEGT. V lost 10 bases, J lost 6 bases, and 10 bases stayed unmatched. The CDR3 covers 14 residues. The CDR3 is CATRRLAGFNEQFF. The CDR3 DNA sequence: TGTGCCACCCGGAGGCTAGCGGGGTTCAATGAGCAGTTCTTC.

Comment on this clone: Other nucleotide sequences from this sample produce the same CDR3. CDR3 DNA sequence: TGTGCCAGCAGCTCCGGAGGTGAGACCCAGTACTTC. It is translated as CASSSGGETQYF. This rearrangement joins TRBV9 to TRBJ2-5; possible D gene TRBD2, 5 bases. V dropped 4 bases and J dropped 5 bases, with 9 bases sitting between them. The CDR3 is 12 amino acids. Per germline, CDR1 SGDLS and CDR2 YYNGEE.

This clone was observed a single time. The CDR3 here is CASSAGTGAQPQHF. CDR3 DNA sequence: TGTGCCAGTAGTGCCGGGACAGGGGCCCAGCCCCAGCATTTT. V and J are TRBV19 and TRBJ1-5, with 10 bases lining up with TRBD1. CDR3 length: 14 amino acids. CDR1 is LNHDA and CDR2 is SQIVND in the germline V gene (reference sequence). V was pared by 5 bases and J by 7 bases, with 5 bases of the junction left unmatched.

This clone was counted at least ten times. This chain connects TRBV29-1 to TRBJ1-1; TRBD1 agrees at 7 bases. The CDR3 has 13 residues. With V trimmed by 7 bases and J by 4 bases, 9 bases remained unmatched. CDR1 and CDR2 from the germline V gene are SQVTM and ANQGSEA. The CDR3 nucleotides read TGCAGCGCCTCCAGGGCAGGGGGCACTGAAGCTTTCTTT. Translation: CSASRAGGTEAFF.

Comments on this clone: The sample carries other DNA sequences with the same CDR3. V is TRBV27 and J is TRBJ1-1; D perhaps matches TRBD1 (5 bases). The CDR3 runs to 14 residues. Germline assignment: CDR1 MNHEY and CDR2 SMNVEV (reference sequence). The V end was cut by 2 bases, the J end by 1 base, with 8 bases between. The CDR3 DNA follows: TGTGCCAGCAGTTTAAGGAGGGGGAACACTGAAGCTTTCTTT. As protein: CASSLRRGNTEAFF.

This clone appeared a few times. V gene TRBV4-2 combines with J gene TRBJ2-1; TRBD2 is a possible D gene (7 bases). V was pared by 3 bases and J by 10 bases, with 16 bases between. The germline gives CDR1 LGHNA, CDR2 YNFKEQ. The CDR3 consists of 14 residues. The CDR3 DNA is TGTGCCAGCAGCCAGTCGGGGGGCCCAGGGGAGCAGTTCTTC. Its protein product is CASSQSGGPGEQFF.

The gene calls are TRBV5-4 and TRBJ2-3; 8 nucleotides agree with TRBD2. The germline V gene has CDR1 SGHNT and CDR2 YYREEE (reference sequence). This CDR3 is built from 16 residues. The V segment lost 4 bases and the J segment 3 bases; nucleotides outside the gene matches: 10. The CDR3 bases are TGTGCCAGCAGCCCTCCGGGAGCTAGCGGGACAGATACGCAGTATTTT. This encodes CASSPPGASGTDTQYF.

The chain employs TRBV28 and TRBJ2-2; 7 nucleotides agree with TRBD1. Germline V gives CDR1 MDHEN, CDR2 SYDVKM. The CDR3 covers 16 residues. V lost 7 bases and J lost 4; bases outside the gene matches: 12. The CDR3 DNA reads TGTGCCAGCACAACACCACAGGGGTTGAGCACCGGGGAGCTGTTTTTT. It is translated as CASTTPQGLSTGELFF. Based on the CDR3 plus reference TRBV28 and TRBJ2-2, the full variable domain is DVKVTQSSRYLVKRTGEKVFLECVQDMDHENMFWYRQDPGLGLRLIYFSYDVKMKEKGDIPEGYSVSREKKERFSLILESASTNQTSMYLCASTTPQGLSTGELFFGEGSRLTVL.

This clone was seen a few times. Other DNA variants within this sample encode the same CDR3. The V call is TRBV7-9, the J call TRBJ2-5; D uncertain. This CDR3 contains 14 residues. The germline V gene has CDR1 SEHNR and CDR2 FQNEAQ (reference sequence). Trimming removed 1 base at V and 1 base at J, with 7 bases between. The CDR3 protein is CASSLGLAQETQYF. The DNA of the CDR3 is TGTGCCAGCAGCTTAGGACTGGCCCAAGAGACCCAGTACTTC.

This clone was picked up a small number of times. At one end, the junction sequence differs from germline, possibly due to a read error. The V call is TRBV6-5, the J call TRBJ2-1, with 9 bases matching TRBD1. Germline V gene lookup returns CDR1 MNHEY and CDR2 SVGAGI. The CDR3 contains 13 residues. CDR3 protein: CASSNQQGTGSVF. As DNA, the CDR3 is TGTGCCAGCAGTAACCAACAAGGGACAGGGTCGGTCTTC.

This chain links TRBV15 with TRBJ1-1; D is perhaps TRBD1 (6 bases). The CDR3 contains 13 residues. The V gene's germline CDR1 is LNHNV and CDR2 YYDKDF (reference sequence). Trimming cost V 9 bases and J 1 base, with 12 bases left between them. Written as DNA, the CDR3 is TGTGCCACGTCTTTGGGGGCGAACACTGAAGCTTTCTTT. Its translation is CATSLGANTEAFF. Supplemented by reference TRBV15 and TRBJ1-1, the full variable domain reads DAMVIQNPRYQVTQFGKPVTLSCSQTLNHNVMYWYQQKSSQAPKLLFHYYDKDFNNEADTPDNFQSRRPNTSFCFLDIRSPGLGDTAMYLCATSLGANTEAFFGQGTRLTVV.

This clone appeared a few times. This sequence joins TRBV4-2 and TRBJ1-1; a possible D gene is TRBD1 (5 bases). Trimming cost V 0 bases and J 5 bases, with 16 bases left between them. This CDR3 has 16 residues. Germline lookup yields CDR1 LGHNA and CDR2 YNFKEQ. The CDR3 DNA follows: TGTGCCAGCAGCCAAGATCCCCTGGGACTGATAACTGAAGCTTTCTTT. This sequence encodes CASSQDPLGLITEAFF.

This clone was counted between two and nine times. The rearrangement uses TRBV28 and TRBJ2-5; perhaps TRBD2 as D (6 bases). Between the trimmed V and J ends, which lost 6 bases and 7 bases, there was a span of 12 bases. This CDR3 comprises 12 residues. Germline-derived CDR1 and CDR2 are MDHEN and SYDVKM. The CDR3: CASRISSGTQYF. Here the CDR3 DNA reads TGTGCCAGCAGGATTAGTAGCGGGACCCAGTACTTC.

This rearrangement joins TRBV11-1 to TRBJ1-5; possible D gene TRBD1, 5 bases. In germline, CDR1 is SGHAT, CDR2 FQDESV (reference sequence). This CDR3 is built from 12 residues. V lost 5 bases and J 7 bases, leaving 9 bases between the germline ends. The CDR3 is CASSRGGQPQHF. DNA of the CDR3: TGTGCCAGCAGCCGGGGGGGACAGCCCCAGCATTTT.

The V and J genes are TRBV7-9 and TRBJ1-1, with D perhaps matching TRBD1 (5 bases). V shed 7 bases and J shed 2 bases, with 14 bases lying between them. This CDR3 has 14 residues. Germline V gene lookup returns CDR1 SEHNR and CDR2 FQNEAQ (reference sequence). The CDR3 bases are TGTGCCAGCACCTTGGGGGGTGCAAACACTGAAGCTTTCTTT. It encodes CASTLGGANTEAFF.

The V call is TRBV27, the J call TRBJ2-3; no definite D call. The germline V gene encodes CDR1 MNHEY and CDR2 SMNVEV (reference sequence). Between the trimmed V and J ends, which lost 8 bases and 1 base, there was a span of 10 bases. CDR3 length equals 13 residues. CDR3: CASEAAGTDTQYF. As DNA, the CDR3 is TGTGCCAGCGAAGCCGCGGGCACAGATACGCAGTATTTT.

In this sample, this clone turned up a few times. This chain uses TRBV7-3 with TRBJ2-2; D possibly corresponds to TRBD1 (6 bases). Germline loops: CDR1 SGHTA, CDR2 FQGTGA. V lost 5 bases, J lost 7 bases, and 17 bases lay in between. The CDR3 consists of 15 residues. DNA of the CDR3: TGTGCCAGCAGCCCCACTGGGGGCGCCGTCGGGGAGCTGTTTTTT. Encoded protein: CASSPTGGAVGELFF.

The rearrangement uses TRBV4-3 and TRBJ1-5; no firm D call. V was trimmed by 0 bases and J by 3 bases, leaving 6 bases between them. There are 14 residues in the CDR3. Per the germline V gene, CDR1 is LGHNA and CDR2 is YSLEER. The chain's CDR3 is CASSQELLNQPQHF. The DNA of the CDR3 is TGCGCCAGCAGCCAAGAACTGCTCAATCAGCCCCAGCATTTT.

J is TRBJ2-2 and V is TRBV18; no firm D call. Deletions cut 3 bases from V and 1 base from J, with 9 bases between. The CDR3 consists of 15 residues. Per the germline V gene, CDR1 is KGHSH and CDR2 is LQKENI. The CDR3 spells CASSPSRMNTGELFF. The CDR3 region has the DNA TGTGCCAGCTCACCGAGCAGGATGAACACCGGGGAGCTGTTTTTT. Looking up the rest from reference TRBV18 and TRBJ2-2 gives the full variable domain: NAGVMQNPRHLVRRRGQEARLRCSPMKGHSHVYWYRQLPEEGLKFMVYLQKENIIDESGMPKERFSAEFPKEGPSILRIQQVVRGDSAAYFCASSPSRMNTGELFFGEGSRLTVL.

This clone was seen many times. The rearrangement links TRBV5-4 to TRBJ1-1, with 8 bases that match TRBD1. The CDR3 covers 14 residues. Trimming took 2 bases from V and 6 from J; bases not matched to a gene: 6. Germline lookup yields CDR1 SGHNT and CDR2 YYREEE (reference sequence). The CDR3 nucleotides read TGTGCCAGCAGCTTCCGGACAGGGACGGCTGAAGCTTTCTTT. This encodes CASSFRTGTAEAFF.

The chain employs TRBV19 and TRBJ2-3; 7 nucleotides match TRBD1. CDR3 length equals 12 residues. J gave up 6 bases and V 7 bases, and 4 bases lay outside the gene matches. The V gene's germline CDR1 is LNHDA and CDR2 SQIVND (reference sequence). The DNA for the CDR3 is TGTGCCAGTAAGGGCAGGGGGGATACGCAGTATTTT. As protein: CASKGRGDTQYF. The full variable domain, in which reference TRBV19 and TRBJ2-3 provide the parts outside the CDR3, is DGGITQSPKYLFRKEGQNVTLSCEQNLNHDAMYWYRQDPGQGLRLIYYSQIVNDFQKGDIAEGYSVSREKKESFPLTVTSAQKNPTAFYLCASKGRGDTQYFGPGTRLTVL.